The 2 T cell receptor beta chains reported below all come from one sample, sequenced in a study of CD8 T cells in Susac syndrome. About 0.5 to 1 ug RNA was reverse transcribed with random hexamers. TCRdb passed the immunoSEQ multiplex PCR reads through MiXCR, listing each CDR3 protein once. Here the sample spans 150,000 to 200,000 distinct CDR3 sequences, around 94% being singletons. The sequenced sample was CD4+ T cells from PBMCs. The receptors derive from a human donor in good health.

This clonotype has only one observation. The genes are TRBV7-2 and TRBJ2-5; 11 nucleotides agree with TRBD2. J lost 2 bases, V lost 2 bases, and 7 bases had no gene match. CDR1 and CDR2 from the germline V gene are SGHTA and FQGNSA. The CDR3 runs to 17 residues. CDR3 residues: CASSLLGGLAAQETQYF. DNA of the CDR3: TGTGCCAGCAGCTTATTGGGGGGACTAGCGGCACAAGAGACCCAGTACTTC. Drawing the rest from reference TRBV7-2 and TRBJ2-5, the complete variable domain is GAGVSQSPSNKVTEKGKDVELRCDPISGHTALYWYRQSLGQGLEFLIYFQGNSAPDKSGLPSDRFSAERTGGSVSTLTIQRTQQEDSAVYLCASSLLGGLAAQETQYFGPGTRLLVL.

The rearrangement links TRBV29-1 to TRBJ1-4, with D possibly being TRBD1 (6 bases). The CDR3 contains 13 residues. V lost 3 bases and J lost 5, with 10 bases in between. Per germline, CDR1 SQVTM and CDR2 ANQGSEA. The CDR3 sequence is CSVEARGNEKLFF. CDR3 bases: TGCAGCGTTGAGGCAAGGGGGAATGAAAAACTGTTTTTT.